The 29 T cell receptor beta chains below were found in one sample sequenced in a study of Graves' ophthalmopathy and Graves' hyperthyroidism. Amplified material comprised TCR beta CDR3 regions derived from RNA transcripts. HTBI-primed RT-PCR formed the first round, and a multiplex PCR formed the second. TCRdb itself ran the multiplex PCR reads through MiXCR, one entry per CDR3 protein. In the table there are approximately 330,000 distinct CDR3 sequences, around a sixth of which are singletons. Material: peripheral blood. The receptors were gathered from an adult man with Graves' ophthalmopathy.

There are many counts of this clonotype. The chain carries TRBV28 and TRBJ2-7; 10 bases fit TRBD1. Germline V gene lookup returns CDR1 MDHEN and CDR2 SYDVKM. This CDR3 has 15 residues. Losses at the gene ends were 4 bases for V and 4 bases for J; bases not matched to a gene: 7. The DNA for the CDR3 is TGTGCCAGCAGTTCCTGGGGACAGGGGACTTACGAGCAGTACTTC. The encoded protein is CASSSWGQGTYEQYF.

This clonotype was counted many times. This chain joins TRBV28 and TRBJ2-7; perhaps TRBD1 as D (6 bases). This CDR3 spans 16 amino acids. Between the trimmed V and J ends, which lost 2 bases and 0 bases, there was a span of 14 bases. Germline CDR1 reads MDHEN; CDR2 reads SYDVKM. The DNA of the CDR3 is TGTGCCAGCAGTTTAGGAACAAGGGGGTACTCCTACGAGCAGTACTTC. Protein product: CASSLGTRGYSYEQYF.

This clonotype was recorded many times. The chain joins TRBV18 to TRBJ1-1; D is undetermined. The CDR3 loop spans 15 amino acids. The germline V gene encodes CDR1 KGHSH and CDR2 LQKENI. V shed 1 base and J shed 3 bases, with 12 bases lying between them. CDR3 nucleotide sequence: TGTGCCAGCTCACCACAAAGGGTTTCGGACACTGAAGCTTTCTTT. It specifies CASSPQRVSDTEAFF.

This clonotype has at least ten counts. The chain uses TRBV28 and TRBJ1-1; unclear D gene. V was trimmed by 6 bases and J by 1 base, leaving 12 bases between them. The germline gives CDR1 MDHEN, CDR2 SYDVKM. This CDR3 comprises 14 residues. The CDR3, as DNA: TGTGCCAGCAGATTGCTGTCACCGAACACTGAAGCTTTCTTT. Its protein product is CASRLLSPNTEAFF.

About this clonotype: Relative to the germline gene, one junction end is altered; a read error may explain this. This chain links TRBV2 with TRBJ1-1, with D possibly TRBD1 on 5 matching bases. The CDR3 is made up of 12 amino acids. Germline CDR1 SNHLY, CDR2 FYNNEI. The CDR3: CASSAQGDGSSF. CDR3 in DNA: TGTGCCAGCAGTGCGCAGGGAGACGGTTCGTCCTTT.

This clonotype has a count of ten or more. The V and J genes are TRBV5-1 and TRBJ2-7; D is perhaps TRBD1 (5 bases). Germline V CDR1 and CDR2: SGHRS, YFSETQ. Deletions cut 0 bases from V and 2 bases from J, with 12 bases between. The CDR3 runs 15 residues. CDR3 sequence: CASSLGAGKAYEQYF. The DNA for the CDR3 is TGCGCCAGCAGCTTGGGAGCAGGGAAAGCCTACGAGCAGTACTTC.

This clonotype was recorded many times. The CDR3 reads CSVSTIGEPQHF. The CDR3 nucleotides read TGCAGCGTGTCAACAATCGGGGAGCCCCAGCATTTT. The rearrangement uses TRBV29-1 and TRBJ1-5, with D unclear. CDR1 SQVTM and CDR2 ANQGSEA come from the germline V gene. This CDR3 has 12 residues. Trimming stripped 6 bases from V and 8 bases from J, with 14 bases between. Full variable domain (remainder filled in from reference TRBV29-1 and TRBJ1-5): SAVISQKPSRDICQRGTSLTIQCQVDSQVTMMFWYRQQPGQSLTLIATANQGSEATYESGFVIDKFPISRPNLTFSTLTVSNMSPEDSSIYLCSVSTIGEPQHFGDGTRLSIL.

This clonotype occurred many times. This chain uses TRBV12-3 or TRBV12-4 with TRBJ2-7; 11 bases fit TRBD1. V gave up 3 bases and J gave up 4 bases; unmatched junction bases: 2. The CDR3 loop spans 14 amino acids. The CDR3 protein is CASSLGTGGYEQYF. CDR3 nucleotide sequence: TGTGCCAGCAGTTTGGGGACAGGGGGGTACGAGCAGTACTTC.

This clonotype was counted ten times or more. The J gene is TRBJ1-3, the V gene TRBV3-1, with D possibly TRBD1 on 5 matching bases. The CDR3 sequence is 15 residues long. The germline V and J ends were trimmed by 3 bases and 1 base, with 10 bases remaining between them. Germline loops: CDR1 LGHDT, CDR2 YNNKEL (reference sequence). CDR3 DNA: TGTGCCAGCAGCCAGGGGGGACCGTCTGGAAACACCATATATTTT. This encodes CASSQGGPSGNTIYF.

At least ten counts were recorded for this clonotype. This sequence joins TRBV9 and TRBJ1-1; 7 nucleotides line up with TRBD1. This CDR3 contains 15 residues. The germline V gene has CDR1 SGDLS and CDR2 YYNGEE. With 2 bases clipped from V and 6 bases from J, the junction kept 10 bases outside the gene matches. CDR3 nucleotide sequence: TGTGCCAGCAGCGTTGGAGACAGGGATTGGGCTGAAGCTTTCTTT. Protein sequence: CASSVGDRDWAEAFF. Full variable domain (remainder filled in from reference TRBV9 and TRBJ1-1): DSGVTQTPKHLITATGQRVTLRCSPRSGDLSVYWYQQSLDQGLQFLIQYYNGEERAKGNILERFSAQQFPDLHSELNLSSLELGDSALYFCASSVGDRDWAEAFFGQGTRLTVV.

The chain's CDR3 is CASSYWGLAGENTGELFF. DNA of the CDR3: TGTGCCAGCAGTTACTGGGGACTAGCGGGAGAGAACACCGGGGAGCTGTTTTTT. This chain joins TRBV6-2 or TRBV6-3 and TRBJ2-2; TRBD2 matches 14 bases. The junction had 2 bases not matched to a gene; V was cut back by 1 base and J by 1 base. In germline, CDR1 is MNHEY, CDR2 SVGEGT. The CDR3 has 18 amino acids.

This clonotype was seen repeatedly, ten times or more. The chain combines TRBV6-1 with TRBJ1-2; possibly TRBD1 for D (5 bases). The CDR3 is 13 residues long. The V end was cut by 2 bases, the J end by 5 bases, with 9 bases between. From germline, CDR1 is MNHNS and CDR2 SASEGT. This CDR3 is CASSERGYYGYTF. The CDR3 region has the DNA TGTGCCAGCAGTGAACGGGGGTATTATGGCTACACCTTC.

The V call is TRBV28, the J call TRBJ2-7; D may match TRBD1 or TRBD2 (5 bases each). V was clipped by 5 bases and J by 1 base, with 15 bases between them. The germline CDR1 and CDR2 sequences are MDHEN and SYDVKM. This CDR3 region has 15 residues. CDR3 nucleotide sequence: TGTGCCAGCAGTCCCCCTGGGGACGGTTCCTACGAGCAGTACTTC. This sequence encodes CASSPPGDGSYEQYF.

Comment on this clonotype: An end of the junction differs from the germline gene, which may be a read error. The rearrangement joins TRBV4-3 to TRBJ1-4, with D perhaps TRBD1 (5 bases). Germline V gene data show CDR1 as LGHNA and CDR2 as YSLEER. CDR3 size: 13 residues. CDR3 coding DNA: TGCGCCAGCAGCCTTAGACAGTCGGAAAGCTTGATTTTT. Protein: CASSLRQSESLIF.

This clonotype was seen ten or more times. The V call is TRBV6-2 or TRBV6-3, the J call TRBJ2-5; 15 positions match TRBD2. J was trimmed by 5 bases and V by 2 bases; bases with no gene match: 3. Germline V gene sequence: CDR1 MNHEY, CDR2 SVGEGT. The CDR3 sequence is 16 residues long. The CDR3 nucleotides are TGTGCCAGCAGTTACGGCGGACTAGCGGGAGGGGAGACCCAGTACTTC. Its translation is CASSYGGLAGGETQYF.

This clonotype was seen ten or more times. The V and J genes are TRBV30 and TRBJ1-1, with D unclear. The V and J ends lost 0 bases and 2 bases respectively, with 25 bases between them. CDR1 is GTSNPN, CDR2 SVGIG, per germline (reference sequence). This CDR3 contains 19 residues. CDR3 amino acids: CAWSVFGIAVDNKNTEAFF. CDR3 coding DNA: TGTGCCTGGAGTGTATTCGGAATCGCCGTGGATAATAAAAACACTGAAGCTTTCTTT.

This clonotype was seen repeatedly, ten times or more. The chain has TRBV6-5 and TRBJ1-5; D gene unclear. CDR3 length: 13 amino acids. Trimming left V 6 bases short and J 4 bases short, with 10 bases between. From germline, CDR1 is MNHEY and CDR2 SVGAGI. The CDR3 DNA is TGTGCCAGCAGCGTTCATCAGAATCAGCCCCAGCATTTT. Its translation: CASSVHQNQPQHF.

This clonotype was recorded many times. CDR3 protein: CASSFGGTAFF. Written as DNA, the CDR3 is TGTGCCAGCAGCTTTGGGGGAACGGCTTTCTTT. This sequence joins TRBV7-9 and TRBJ1-1; D may be TRBD1 (5 bases). Germline lookup yields CDR1 SEHNR and CDR2 FQNEAQ (reference sequence). The length of the CDR3 is 11 residues. Trimming removed 3 bases at V and 11 bases at J, with 10 bases between.

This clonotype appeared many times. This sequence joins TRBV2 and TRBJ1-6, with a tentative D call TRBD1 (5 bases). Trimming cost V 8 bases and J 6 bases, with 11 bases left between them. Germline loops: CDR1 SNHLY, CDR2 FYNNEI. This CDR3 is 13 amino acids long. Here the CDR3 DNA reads TGTGCCAGCTTCCCAGGGTTTAATTCACCCCTCCACTTT. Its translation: CASFPGFNSPLHF. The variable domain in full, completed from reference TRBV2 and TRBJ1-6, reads EPEVTQTPSHQVTQMGQEVILRCVPISNHLYFYWYRQILGQKVEFLVSFYNNEISEKSEIFDDQFSVERPDGSNFTLKIRSTKLEDSAMYFCASFPGFNSPLHFGNGTRLTVT.

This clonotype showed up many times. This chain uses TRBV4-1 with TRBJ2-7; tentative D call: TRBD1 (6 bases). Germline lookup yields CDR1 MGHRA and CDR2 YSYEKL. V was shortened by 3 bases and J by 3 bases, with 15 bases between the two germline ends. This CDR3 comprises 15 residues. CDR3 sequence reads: CASSQAPGTSYEQYF. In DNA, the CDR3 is TGCGCCAGCAGCCAGGCGCCCGGGACAAGCTACGAGCAGTACTTC.

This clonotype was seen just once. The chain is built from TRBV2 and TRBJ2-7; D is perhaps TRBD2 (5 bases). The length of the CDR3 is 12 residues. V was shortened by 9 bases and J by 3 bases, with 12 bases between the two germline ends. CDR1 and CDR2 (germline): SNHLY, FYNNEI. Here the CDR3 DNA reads TGTGCCAGAGAGGGCAGTGGCTACGAGCAGTACTTC. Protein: CAREGSGYEQYF.

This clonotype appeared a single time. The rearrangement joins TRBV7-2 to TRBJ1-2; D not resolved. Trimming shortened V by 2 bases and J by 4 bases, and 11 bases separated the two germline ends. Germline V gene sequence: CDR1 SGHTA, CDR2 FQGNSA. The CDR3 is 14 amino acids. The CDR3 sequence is CASSLISPSYGYTF. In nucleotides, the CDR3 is TGTGCCAGCAGCTTAATTAGTCCCAGCTATGGCTACACCTTC.

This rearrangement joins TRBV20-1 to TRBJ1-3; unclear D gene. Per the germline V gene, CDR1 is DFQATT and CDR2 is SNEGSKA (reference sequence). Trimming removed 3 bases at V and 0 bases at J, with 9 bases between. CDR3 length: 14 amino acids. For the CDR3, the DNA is TGCAGTGCTAGGTCGTTAGACTCTGGAAACACCATATATTTT. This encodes CSARSLDSGNTIYF.

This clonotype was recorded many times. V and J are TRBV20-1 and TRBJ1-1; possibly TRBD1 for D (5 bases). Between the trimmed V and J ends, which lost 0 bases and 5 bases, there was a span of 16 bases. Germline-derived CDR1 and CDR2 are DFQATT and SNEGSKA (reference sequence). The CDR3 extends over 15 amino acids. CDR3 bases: TGCAGTGCTAGAGATAGGGGCAGAGGTAGAACTGAAGCTTTCTTT. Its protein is CSARDRGRGRTEAFF.

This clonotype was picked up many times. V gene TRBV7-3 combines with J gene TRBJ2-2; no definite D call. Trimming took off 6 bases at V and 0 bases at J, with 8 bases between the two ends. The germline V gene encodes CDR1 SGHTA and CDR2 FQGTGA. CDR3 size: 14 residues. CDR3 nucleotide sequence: TGTGCCAGCAGGAGAGACGCGAACACCGGGGAGCTGTTTTTT. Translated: CASRRDANTGELFF. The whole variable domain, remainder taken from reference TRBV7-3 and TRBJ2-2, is GAGVSQTPSNKVTEKGKYVELRCDPISGHTALYWYRQSLGQGPEFLIYFQGTGAADDSGLPNDRFFAVRPEGSVSTLKIQRTERGDSAVYLCASRRDANTGELFFGEGSRLTVL.

CDR3 sequence reads: CATSSIAGWEQYF. DNA for the CDR3: TGTGCCACCAGCAGTATAGCGGGGTGGGAGCAGTACTTC. The gene calls are TRBV15 and TRBJ2-7, with TRBD2 identical over 8 bases. The CDR3 is 13 amino acids. V dropped 3 bases and J dropped 7; count of bases not matched to a gene: 5. Germline V gene lookup returns CDR1 LNHNV and CDR2 YYDKDF (reference sequence).

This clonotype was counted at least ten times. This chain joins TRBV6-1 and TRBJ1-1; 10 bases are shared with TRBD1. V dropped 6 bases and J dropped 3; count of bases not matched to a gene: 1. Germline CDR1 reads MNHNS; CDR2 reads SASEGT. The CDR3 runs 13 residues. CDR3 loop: CASRGTGDTEAFF. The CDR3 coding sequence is TGTGCCAGCAGAGGGACAGGGGACACTGAAGCTTTCTTT.

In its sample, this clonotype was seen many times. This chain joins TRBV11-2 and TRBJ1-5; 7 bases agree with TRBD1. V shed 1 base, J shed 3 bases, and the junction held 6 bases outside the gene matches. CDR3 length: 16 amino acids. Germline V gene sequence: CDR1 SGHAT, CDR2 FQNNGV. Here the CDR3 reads CASSLVAGGNNQPQHF. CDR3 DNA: TGTGCCAGCAGCTTAGTGGCAGGGGGAAACAATCAGCCCCAGCATTTT.

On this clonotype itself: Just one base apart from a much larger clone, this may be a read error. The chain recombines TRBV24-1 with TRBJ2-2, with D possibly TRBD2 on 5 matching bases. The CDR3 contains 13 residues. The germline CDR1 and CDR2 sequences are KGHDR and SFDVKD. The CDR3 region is CATSGSITGEPFF. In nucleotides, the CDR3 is TGTGCCACCAGTGGGAGTATCACCGGGGAGCCGTTTTTT.